The rows below give T cell receptor beta chains drawn from one sample of a study of T cells in Graves' hyperthyroidism and ophthalmopathy. Using its own MiXCR run on the multiplex PCR reads, TCRdb lists one record per CDR3 protein. The repertoire holds a few hundred thousand distinct CDR3 sequences, approximately 15% seen once, with 5% to 6% in the top ten. Source material: blood. The receptors here all came from a woman under 30 with Graves' hyperthyroidism. CDR3s include the opening cysteine and the closing phenylalanine or tryptophan. The D gene is left open where the match is weak. The size field is filled for only some rows; it gives once, few, many or a size class.

>17|TRBD2|few|TRBJ2-2|TRBV28
CASSFTGLSGDTGELFF
TGTGCCAGCAGTTTCACGGGACTAAGTGGGGACACCGGGGAGCTGTTTTTT
>12|TRBD1|NA|TRBJ2-1|TRBV9
CASSNRGYEQFF
TGTGCCAGCAGCAACAGGGGTTACGAGCAGTTCTTC
>13|NA|NA|TRBJ2-7|TRBV7-3
CASSRPGAYEQYF
TGCGCCAGCAGCCGTCCGGGGGCCTACGAGCAGTACTTC
>16|TRBD1|NA|TRBJ2-7|TRBV30
CAWRLRQGLFSYEQYF
TGTGCCTGGAGGCTGAGACAGGGCCTTTTCTCCTACGAGCAGTACTTC
>16|NA|many|TRBJ1-1|TRBV4-1
CASSQEIGAMNTEAFF
TGCGCCAGCAGCCAAGAAATAGGGGCGATGAACACTGAAGCTTTCTTT
>14|TRBD1|NA|TRBJ1-2|TRBV5-4
CASSPPTGVGGYTF
TGTGCCAGCAGCCCGCCCACAGGGGTTGGTGGCTACACCTTC
>14|TRBD1|NA|TRBJ2-1|TRBV6-2/TRBV6-3
CASSQPGQNNEQFF
TGTGCCAGCAGCCAACCGGGACAGAACAATGAGCAGTTCTTC
>15|NA|many|TRBJ2-3|TRBV11-2
CASSFSGFGTDTQYF
TGTGCCAGCAGCTTTAGCGGCTTCGGCACAGATACGCAGTATTTT
>15|NA|many|TRBJ2-6|TRBV29-1
CRRLNGSGGANVLTF
TGCAGGCGGCTAAACGGATCGGGGGGGGCCAACGTCCTGACTTTC
>13|TRBD1|many|TRBJ2-7|TRBV11-2
CASSTGTAYEQYF
TGTGCCAGCAGCACCGGGACAGCCTACGAGCAGTACTTC
>16|TRBD2|few|TRBJ2-3|TRBV5-4
CASSPLAGGGLDTQYF
TGTGCCAGCAGCCCACTAGCGGGAGGGGGATTGGATACGCAGTATTTT
>15|TRBD2|few|TRBJ2-7|TRBV15
CATSRELAGVYEQYF
TGTGCCACCAGCAGAGAGCTAGCGGGAGTTTACGAGCAGTACTTC
>15|NA|many|TRBJ1-1|TRBV20-1
CSARGATVMNTEAFF
TGCAGTGCTAGAGGGGCGACAGTAATGAACACTGAAGCTTTCTTT
>14|NA|many|TRBJ1-1|TRBV7-9
CASSLDMVGTEAFF
TGTGCCAGCAGCTTAGATATGGTCGGCACTGAAGCTTTCTTT
>15|NA|many|TRBJ2-1|TRBV6-1
CASREGGRLYNEQFF
TGTGCCAGCAGAGAAGGAGGGAGGCTCTACAATGAGCAGTTCTTC
>17|TRBD1|many|TRBJ2-2|TRBV11-2
CASSHFLGQGLSGELFF
TGTGCCAGCAGCCACTTCCTGGGACAGGGTTTATCCGGGGAGCTGTTTTTT
>15|TRBD2|few|TRBJ2-5|TRBV15
CATRLAGGLQETQYF
TGTGCCACCAGACTAGCGGGAGGCCTCCAAGAGACCCAGTACTTC